Described below is a single T cell receptor (beta chain) sequence and its context. This record belongs to a study of blood T cell repertoires in COVID-19. Germline values: CDR1 MNHNY, CDR2 SVGAGI (reference sequence). The J segment lost 3 bases and the V segment lost 6 bases, leaving 7 bases of the junction unmatched. The length of the CDR3 is 15 residues. The repertoire was sequenced with immunoSEQ multiplex PCR; TCRdb's copy has only in-frame clones and lacks some. The sample holds 70,000 to 95,000 clones, roughly 90% seen once. The V and J genes are TRBV6-6 and TRBJ2-1, with 8 bases identical to TRBD1. Sequences were obtained from peripheral blood. The TCR comes from a man between 65 and 85 years old with active or convalescent COVID-19. CDR3 DNA: TGTGCCAGCAGACGAGGACAGGGATTCTACAATGAGCAGTTCTTC. Amino acid sequence: CASRRGQGFYNEQFF.